The 19 T cell receptor beta chains reported below all come from one sample, sequenced in a study of blood T cell repertoires in COVID-19. Measured with immunoSEQ multiplex PCR; TCRdb has only the in-frame clones, and not every one. The top ten clones hold approximately 15% of a sample with under 45,000 clones, around four fifths of them seen once. Sequenced sample: peripheral blood. All receptors come from a human donor in a cohort sampled during active COVID-19.

This clone was counted a single time. The V and J genes are TRBV7-8 and TRBJ1-3; D is unresolved. This CDR3 has 16 residues. V was trimmed by 5 bases and J by 0 bases, leaving 14 bases between them. Germline CDR1 is SGHVS and CDR2 is FQNEAQ. CDR3: CASSPELAISGNTIYF. DNA of the CDR3: TGTGCCAGCAGCCCCGAGCTCGCGATCTCTGGAAACACCATATATTTT. The full variable domain, its missing parts supplied by reference TRBV7-8 and TRBJ1-3, is GAGVSQSPRYKVAKRGQDVALRCDPISGHVSLFWYQQALGQGPEFLTYFQNEAQLDKSGLPSDRFFAERPEGSVSTLKIQRTQQEDSAVYLCASSPELAISGNTIYFGEGSWLTVV.

V and J are TRBV9 and TRBJ2-1, with a tentative D call TRBD2 (5 bases). The CDR3 is 15 residues long. V lost 0 bases, J lost 3 bases, and 10 bases lay in between. The germline V gene encodes CDR1 SGDLS and CDR2 YYNGEE. This CDR3 reads CASSVGGGGYNEQFF. The CDR3 nucleotides are TGTGCCAGCAGCGTAGGCGGAGGAGGCTACAATGAGCAGTTCTTC.

CDR3 protein: CASNTPTGGNTEAFF. The CDR3 nucleotides read TGTGCCAGCAACACCCCCACTGGAGGGAACACTGAAGCTTTCTTT. This chain uses TRBV9 with TRBJ1-1; D is ambiguous. The CDR3 totals 15 residues. The ends were cut back, 6 bases at V and 1 base at J, with 16 bases in the middle. Looked up from germline, CDR1 is SGDLS and CDR2 is YYNGEE.

The V and J genes are TRBV5-1 and TRBJ1-4, with 9 bases that match TRBD1. Germline V CDR1 and CDR2: SGHRS, YFSETQ. The CDR3 totals 16 residues. J gave up 1 base and V 3 bases, and 4 bases lay outside the gene matches. The DNA of the CDR3 is TGCGCCAGCAGCTCCCCGGGACAGGGAACTAATGAAAAACTGTTTTTT. This codes for CASSSPGQGTNEKLFF.

This rearrangement joins TRBV5-5 to TRBJ1-2; tentative D call: TRBD1 (6 bases). V gave up 5 bases and J gave up 6 bases, with 14 bases separating them. Germline-derived CDR1 and CDR2 are SGHKS and YYEKEE (reference sequence). The CDR3 has 13 amino acids. CDR3 loop: CASSSIQGNGYTF. In DNA, the CDR3 is TGTGCCAGCAGTTCTATTCAGGGGAATGGCTACACCTTC.

The chain has TRBV11-1 and TRBJ2-3, with 13 nucleotides matching TRBD2. Germline CDR1 SGHAT, CDR2 FQDESV (reference sequence). V was pared by 3 bases and J by 6 bases, with 6 bases of the junction left unmatched. CDR3 length: 16 amino acids. CDR3 bases: TGTGCCAGCAGCTTGAGACTAGCGGGGGGAAGGGATACGCAGTATTTT. Its translation is CASSLRLAGGRDTQYF.

This clone showed up just a few times. This chain links TRBV6-2 or TRBV6-3 with TRBJ1-2; the D is unclear. Trimming left V 6 bases short and J 4 bases short, with 15 bases between. Looked up from germline, CDR1 is MNHEY and CDR2 is SVGEGT. The CDR3 runs to 14 residues. The CDR3 region is CASSLAGSIYGYTF. The CDR3 bases are TGTGCCAGCAGCCTCGCCGGGAGTATCTATGGCTACACCTTC.

The chain recombines TRBV2 with TRBJ2-7; 12 bases agree with TRBD2. The CDR3 is 14 residues long. In germline, CDR1 is SNHLY, CDR2 FYNNEI. The junction had 7 bases not matched to a gene; V was cut back by 6 bases and J by 7 bases. CDR3 in amino acids: CASRLAGGSWEQYF. In DNA form, the CDR3 reads TGTGCCAGCAGACTAGCGGGGGGATCTTGGGAGCAGTACTTC.

This chain connects TRBV19 to TRBJ1-5, with 10 bases identical to TRBD1. The CDR3 extends over 16 amino acids. With 10 bases clipped from V and 3 bases from J, the junction kept 12 bases outside the gene matches. Germline loops: CDR1 LNHDA, CDR2 SQIVND (reference sequence). As DNA, the CDR3 is TGTGCCACAAACAAGCTCGGACAGGGGGACAATCAGCCCCAGCATTTT. Translating gives CATNKLGQGDNQPQHF.

The chain combines TRBV19 with TRBJ2-7; TRBD1 matches 7 bases. V lost 2 bases and J lost 2; bases outside the gene matches: 3. The CDR3 runs to 14 residues. From germline, CDR1 is LNHDA and CDR2 SQIVND (reference sequence). The CDR3 DNA follows: TGTGCCAGTAGTATAAACAGGGGTACCTACGAGCAGTACTTC. Translating gives CASSINRGTYEQYF.

The CDR3 spells CASSPLEGGGLNEQYF. CDR3 nucleotides: TGTGCCAGCAGTCCCCTTGAGGGGGGGGGCCTTAATGAGCAGTACTTC. The rearrangement links TRBV4-2 to TRBJ2-7; a possible D gene is TRBD2 (7 bases). V lost 6 bases, J lost 7 bases, and 25 bases lay in between. The CDR3 loop spans 16 amino acids. CDR1 LGHNA and CDR2 YNFKEQ come from the germline V gene.

This chain uses TRBV20-1 with TRBJ2-7, with D tentatively TRBD1 (5 bases). The CDR3 is 12 residues long. Germline-derived CDR1 and CDR2 are DFQATT and SNEGSKA (reference sequence). Trimming took 3 bases from V and 5 from J, leaving 11 bases between them. CDR3 DNA: TGCAGTGCTAGTCAGGGAATCGACGAGCAGTACTTC. Translation: CSASQGIDEQYF.

This clone was seen only a few times. The chain has TRBV4-2 and TRBJ1-2; D gene unclear. The CDR3 extends over 17 amino acids. Germline assignment: CDR1 LGHNA and CDR2 YNFKEQ. Trimming removed 1 base from V and 6 bases from J, with 21 bases in between. This chain's CDR3 is CASSQAGVGKGANGYTF. In DNA, the CDR3 is TGTGCCAGCAGCCAAGCGGGAGTGGGGAAGGGAGCCAATGGCTACACCTTC.

This clone showed up just once. The V call is TRBV14, the J call TRBJ1-2; tentatively, D is TRBD1 (5 bases). Trimming pared 0 bases from V and 0 bases from J, leaving 8 bases between. The CDR3 runs 15 residues. Per germline, CDR1 SGHDN and CDR2 FVKESK. CDR3: CASSQDPTANYGYTF. CDR3 in DNA: TGTGCCAGCAGCCAAGATCCGACAGCTAACTATGGCTACACCTTC.

This chain uses TRBV3-1 (or the pseudogene TRBV3-2) with TRBJ1-1, with D maybe TRBD1 (5 bases). The germline V gene has CDR1 LGHDT and CDR2 YNNKEL (reference sequence). Trimming removed 1 base at V and 4 bases at J, with 10 bases between. The CDR3 spans 14 residues. Here the CDR3 reads CASSQGGQGTEAFF. In nucleotides, the CDR3 is TGTGCCAGCAGCCAAGGAGGTCAGGGCACTGAAGCTTTCTTT.

This clone was observed a handful of times. The chain combines TRBV27 with TRBJ2-7; the D gene is possibly TRBD2 (6 bases). V shed 5 bases and J shed 4 bases, with 12 bases lying between them. The CDR3 is made up of 13 amino acids. Germline V gene sequence: CDR1 MNHEY, CDR2 SMNVEV (reference sequence). CDR3 protein: CASSVGLTYEQYF. The CDR3 DNA reads TGTGCCAGCAGTGTTGGACTAACTTACGAGCAGTACTTC.

CDR3 sequence: CASSPMTSGTGDTGELFF. The CDR3 region has the DNA TGTGCCAGCTCACCCATGACTTCCGGGACAGGGGACACCGGGGAGCTGTTTTTT. This chain uses TRBV18 with TRBJ2-2; 10 bases align to TRBD1. CDR3 length equals 18 residues. Germline lookup yields CDR1 KGHSH and CDR2 LQKENI. With 3 bases clipped from V and 3 bases from J, the junction kept 10 bases outside the gene matches. The variable domain in full, with the rest retrieved from reference TRBV18 and TRBJ2-2, is NAGVMQNPRHLVRRRGQEARLRCSPMKGHSHVYWYRQLPEEGLKFMVYLQKENIIDESGMPKERFSAEFPKEGPSILRIQQVVRGDSAAYFCASSPMTSGTGDTGELFFGEGSRLTVL.

The chain carries TRBV10-1 and TRBJ2-2, with a tentative D call TRBD1 (7 bases). The V end lost 7 bases, the J end lost 7 bases, and 25 bases lay between the germline ends. This CDR3 comprises 17 residues. Germline loops: CDR1 WNHNN, CDR2 SYGVQD (reference sequence). CDR3 in amino acids: CASNLRGRQGPGGELFF. The CDR3 DNA reads TGCGCCAGCAACCTCCGGGGGAGACAGGGACCCGGCGGGGAGCTGTTTTTT.

The chain has TRBV27 and TRBJ1-2, with 8 bases lining up with TRBD1. Germline loops: CDR1 MNHEY, CDR2 SMNVEV (reference sequence). J lost 5 bases, V lost 4 bases, and 9 bases had no gene match. This CDR3 comprises 15 residues. CDR3 DNA sequence: TGTGCCAGCAGTTGGCAGGGCAGGGGGCGTTATGGCTACACCTTC. It translates to CASSWQGRGRYGYTF.